This passage covers 23 T cell receptor beta chains from one sample sequenced in a study of post-analysis software for immune sequencing data. Unique molecular identifiers were built into the TCR beta cDNA libraries. TCRdb passed the PCR reads through MiXCR, listing each CDR3 protein once. The sample includes roughly 400,000 distinct CDR3 sequences, roughly 40% seen only once; the top ten take approximately 7.6%. For these TCRs, the target antigens are not known. Study-wide findings and caveats: TRBV segments more frequent in patients than in controls numbered a few and included TRBV5-6, TRBV5-1 and TRBV20-1.

Material: blood. The receptors originated from a girl aged 2-9 years with multiple sclerosis.

This clonotype showed up just a few times. The rearrangement joins TRBV15 to TRBJ1-6; D is unclear. Looked up from germline, CDR1 is LNHNV and CDR2 is YYDKDF (reference sequence). Trimming pared 3 bases from V and 8 bases from J, leaving 8 bases between. This CDR3 is built from 13 residues. The CDR3 DNA is TGTGCCACCAGCAGGTTCTCCGATTCACCCCTCCACTTT. It translates to CATSRFSDSPLHF.

V is TRBV12-3 or TRBV12-4 and J is TRBJ2-1; D possibly corresponds to TRBD2 (5 bases). CDR3 length: 15 residues. Trimming cost V 3 bases and J 3 bases, with 12 bases left between them. CDR3: CASSLWEPNYNEQFF. The CDR3 region has the DNA TGTGCCAGCAGTTTGTGGGAGCCTAACTACAATGAGCAGTTCTTC.

V gene TRBV27 combines with J gene TRBJ2-7; D is unclear. Germline values: CDR1 MNHEY, CDR2 SMNVEV (reference sequence). V was pared by 4 bases and J by 4 bases, with 11 bases between. The CDR3 totals 13 residues. CDR3 bases: TGTGCCAGCAGTTATGGCAGGCGATACGAGCAGTACTTC. Its translation: CASSYGRRYEQYF.

This rearrangement joins TRBV28 to TRBJ1-1; possibly TRBD1 for D (5 bases). This CDR3 contains 11 residues. The V end lost 5 bases, the J end lost 10 bases, and 11 bases lay between the germline ends. Germline CDR1 is MDHEN and CDR2 is SYDVKM. DNA of the CDR3: TGTGCCAGCAGTCTCGCGGGACGAGCTTTCTTT. Translating it yields CASSLAGRAFF.

J is TRBJ1-1 and V is TRBV5-4, with D unclear. Trimming shortened V by 8 bases and J by 0 bases, and 17 bases separated the two germline ends. The CDR3 loop spans 15 amino acids. Germline lookup yields CDR1 SGHNT and CDR2 YYREEE (reference sequence). CDR3 loop: CARSSSGVMNTEAFF. CDR3 nucleotides: TGTGCCAGAAGTTCAAGCGGGGTTATGAACACTGAAGCTTTCTTT.

The chain recombines TRBV5-1 with TRBJ1-2; maybe TRBD1 (5 bases). Germline loops: CDR1 SGHRS, CDR2 YFSETQ. V lost 5 bases to trimming and J lost 4 bases, with 12 bases between them. This CDR3 contains 13 residues. This chain's CDR3 is CASSSGGSYGYTF. In DNA, the CDR3 is TGCGCCAGCAGTTCCGGGGGGTCCTATGGCTACACCTTC.

This chain uses TRBV5-6 with TRBJ2-3; D perhaps matches TRBD2 (5 bases). Trimming cost V 0 bases and J 0 bases, with 8 bases left between them. Germline V gene lookup returns CDR1 SGHDT and CDR2 YYEEEE. The CDR3 consists of 15 residues. The CDR3 nucleotides are TGTGCCAGCAGCTTGGATGGCGGGAGCACAGATACGCAGTATTTT. Its translation is CASSLDGGSTDTQYF.

The chain combines TRBV11-2 with TRBJ1-1; 7 positions match TRBD1. CDR1 and CDR2 from the germline V gene are SGHAT and FQNNGV. With V trimmed by 2 bases and J by 2 bases, 5 bases remained unmatched. The CDR3 is 15 amino acids. The CDR3 DNA sequence: TGTGCCAGCAGCTTACAACAGGGGAAAAACACTGAAGCTTTCTTT. Translating it yields CASSLQQGKNTEAFF.

This chain connects TRBV28 to TRBJ2-5; D is perhaps TRBD1 (5 bases). The end of the DNA is better explained by TRBJ2-7, so the J call may be wrong. CDR3 size: 13 residues. Germline V lookup: CDR1 MDHEN, CDR2 SYDVKM. CDR3 sequence: CASTNAGFYEQYF. CDR3 DNA: TGTGCCAGCACTAACGCAGGGTTCTACGAGCAGTACTTC.

The rearrangement links TRBV6-5 to TRBJ1-4; D unclear. Per germline, CDR1 MNHEY and CDR2 SVGAGI. The CDR3 is 14 residues long. V lost 0 bases and J 5 bases, leaving 7 bases between the germline ends. The CDR3 DNA is TGTGCCAGCAGTTACTCGTATAAAAATGAAAAACTGTTTTTT. It encodes CASSYSYKNEKLFF.

The chain employs TRBV12-3 or TRBV12-4 and TRBJ2-1, with 14 bases aligning to TRBD2. The CDR3 covers 17 residues. V lost 6 bases and J lost 1; bases outside the gene matches: 5. The CDR3 DNA reads as TGTGCCAGCAGGGGACTAGCGGGAGCATCGTCCTACAATGAGCAGTTCTTC. This translates into CASRGLAGASSYNEQFF.

V usage is TRBV4-1 and J usage is TRBJ2-1, with 7 bases aligning to TRBD2. Germline values: CDR1 MGHRA, CDR2 YSYEKL. This CDR3 spans 14 amino acids. Germline trimming cut 1 base from V and 8 bases from J; bases unmatched to any gene: 5. The CDR3 protein is CASSQGGRGDEQFF. The CDR3 nucleotides are TGCGCCAGCAGCCAAGGCGGGAGAGGGGATGAGCAGTTCTTC.

The gene calls are TRBV7-9 and TRBJ2-1, with a weak D call TRBD1 (6 bases). Germline-derived CDR1 and CDR2 are SEHNR and FQNEAQ (reference sequence). The CDR3 has 15 amino acids. V dropped 4 bases and J dropped 6 bases, with 16 bases sitting between them. This chain's CDR3 is CASSSYRAPGNEQFF. CDR3 bases: TGTGCCAGCAGCTCCTACAGGGCCCCTGGCAATGAGCAGTTCTTC.

The chain is built from TRBV20-1 and TRBJ1-6; weak D call: TRBD1 (5 bases). The CDR3 sequence is 16 residues long. Germline V gene data show CDR1 as DFQATT and CDR2 as SNEGSKA (reference sequence). V lost 0 bases to trimming and J lost 7 bases, with 16 bases between them. This chain's CDR3 is CSARDGYRWGNSPLHF. As DNA, the CDR3 is TGCAGTGCTAGAGATGGATACAGGTGGGGGAATTCACCCCTCCACTTT.

The chain employs TRBV29-1 and TRBJ2-5; D remains ambiguous. The DNA end is more similar to TRBJ2-7, so the J call may be wrong. CDR1 and CDR2 from the germline V gene are SQVTM and ANQGSEA. The CDR3 consists of 12 residues. CDR3 sequence: CSVEADSYEQYF. The CDR3 DNA follows: TGCAGCGTTGAAGCCGACTCCTACGAGCAGTACTTC.

This clonotype showed up just a few times. CDR3 bases: TGTGCCATCAGTAACAGGGACAGGGGGCATGGCTACACCTTC. Protein sequence: CAISNRDRGHGYTF. The chain has TRBV10-3 and TRBJ1-2, with 12 bases lining up with TRBD1. There are 14 residues in the CDR3. J lost 6 bases, V lost 5 bases, and 4 bases had no gene match. Germline CDR1 and CDR2: ENHRY and SYGVKD.

The chain carries TRBV5-1 and TRBJ2-7; 7 bases align to TRBD2. Per germline, CDR1 SGHRS and CDR2 YFSETQ. The CDR3 length is 14 residues. The V gene end was trimmed by 0 bases and the J gene end by 6 bases; junction bases not matched to a gene: 6. CDR3 residues: CASSLGEGSSEQYF. The CDR3 region has the DNA TGCGCCAGCAGCTTGGGGGAGGGATCGAGCGAGCAGTACTTC.

The CDR3 bases are TGTGCCATCAGTGAGACTAGCGGGAGGGCCATTTTTGAAGATACGCAGTATTTT. Amino acid sequence: CAISETSGRAIFEDTQYF. This chain connects TRBV10-3 to TRBJ2-3; 13 bases match TRBD2. J lost 5 bases, V lost 2 bases, and 10 bases had no gene match. There are 18 residues in the CDR3. Germline-derived CDR1 and CDR2 are ENHRY and SYGVKD.

The chain has TRBV5-1 and TRBJ2-7; no clear D gene. This CDR3 is 14 amino acids long. In germline, CDR1 is SGHRS, CDR2 YFSETQ. Between the trimmed V and J ends, which lost 4 bases and 6 bases, there was a span of 17 bases. The CDR3 DNA reads TGCGCCAGCAGCCTCGTTGTGGTAGGGCCCGAGCAGTACTTC. This translates into CASSLVVVGPEQYF. Looking up the rest from reference TRBV5-1 and TRBJ2-7 gives the full variable domain: KAGVTQTPRYLIKTRGQQVTLSCSPISGHRSVSWYQQTPGQGLQFLFEYFSETQRNKGNFPGRFSGRQFSNSRSEMNVSTLELGDSALYLCASSLVVVGPEQYFGPGTRLTVT.

This clonotype was detected only a few times. The chain has TRBV6-2 or TRBV6-3 and TRBJ2-5, with unresolved D. Trimming stripped 2 bases from V and 1 base from J, with 5 bases between. CDR3 size: 13 residues. From germline, CDR1 is MNHEY and CDR2 SVGEGT. The CDR3 protein is CASSYHPQETQYF. In nucleotides, the CDR3 is TGTGCCAGCAGTTACCACCCCCAAGAGACCCAGTACTTC.

This clonotype has just a few counts. A read error may account for a junction end that differs from germline. This chain links TRBV7-3 with TRBJ2-7; 8 bases are shared with TRBD2. Germline-derived CDR1 and CDR2 are SGHTA and FQGTGA. The CDR3 is 18 residues long. The CDR3 coding sequence is TGTGCCAGCAGCTTAAGGGGGACTAGGGCGGTACCCCCCTACGCGCAGTACTTC. Amino acid sequence: CASSLRGTRAVPPYAQYF.

This chain joins TRBV20-1 and TRBJ1-6; a weak D match, TRBD1 (5 bases). CDR3 length: 13 residues. V lost 6 bases and J lost 10, with 16 bases in between. Germline V gene lookup returns CDR1 DFQATT and CDR2 SNEGSKA (reference sequence). CDR3 bases: TGCAGTGCCCTGTCTGGGGGTGGGTCACCCCTCCACTTT. Its protein product is CSALSGGGSPLHF.

This clonotype appeared many times. CDR3 loop: CASSFLSSYEQYF. The DNA of the CDR3 is TGTGCCAGCAGCTTTCTAAGCTCCTACGAGCAGTACTTC. J is TRBJ2-7 and V is TRBV5-5; D gene uncertain. The germline V gene has CDR1 SGHKS and CDR2 YYEKEE (reference sequence). V lost 2 bases, J lost 0 bases, and 6 bases lay in between. The CDR3 length is 13 residues.